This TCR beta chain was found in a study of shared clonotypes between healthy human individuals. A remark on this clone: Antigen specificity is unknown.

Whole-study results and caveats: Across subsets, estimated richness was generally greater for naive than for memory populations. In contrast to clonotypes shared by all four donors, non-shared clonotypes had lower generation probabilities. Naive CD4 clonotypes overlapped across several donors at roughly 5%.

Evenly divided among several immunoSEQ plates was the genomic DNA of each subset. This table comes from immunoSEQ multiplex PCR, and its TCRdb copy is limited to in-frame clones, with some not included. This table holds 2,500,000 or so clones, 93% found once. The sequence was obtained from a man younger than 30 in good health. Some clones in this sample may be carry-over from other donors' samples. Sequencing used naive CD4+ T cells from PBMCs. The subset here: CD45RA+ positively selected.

CDR3 region: CSVVWAPADGYTF. The CDR3 DNA follows: TGCAGCGTTGTATGGGCCCCGGCGGATGGCTACACCTTC. The rearrangement uses TRBV29-1 and TRBJ1-2; no clear D gene. The V and J ends lost 4 bases and 6 bases respectively, with 15 bases between them. The CDR3 is 13 residues long. Germline CDR1 SQVTM, CDR2 ANQGSEA.